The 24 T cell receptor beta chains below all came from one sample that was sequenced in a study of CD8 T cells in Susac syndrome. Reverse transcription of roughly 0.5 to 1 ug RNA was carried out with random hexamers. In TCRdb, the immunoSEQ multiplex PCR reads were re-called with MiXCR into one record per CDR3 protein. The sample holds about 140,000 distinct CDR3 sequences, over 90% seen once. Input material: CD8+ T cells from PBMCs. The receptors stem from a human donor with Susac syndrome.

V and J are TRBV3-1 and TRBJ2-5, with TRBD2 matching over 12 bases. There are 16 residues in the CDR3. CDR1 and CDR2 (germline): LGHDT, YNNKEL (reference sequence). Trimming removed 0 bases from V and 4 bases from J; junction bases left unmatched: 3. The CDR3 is CASSQDGLAGRETQYF. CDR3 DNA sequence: TGTGCCAGCAGCCAAGATGGACTAGCGGGAAGAGAGACCCAGTACTTC.

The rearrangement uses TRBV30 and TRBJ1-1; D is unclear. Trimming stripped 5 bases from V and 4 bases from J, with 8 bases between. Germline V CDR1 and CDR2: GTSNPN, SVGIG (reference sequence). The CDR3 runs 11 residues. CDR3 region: CAWVAPTEAFF. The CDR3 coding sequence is TGTGCCTGGGTGGCGCCCACTGAAGCTTTCTTT.

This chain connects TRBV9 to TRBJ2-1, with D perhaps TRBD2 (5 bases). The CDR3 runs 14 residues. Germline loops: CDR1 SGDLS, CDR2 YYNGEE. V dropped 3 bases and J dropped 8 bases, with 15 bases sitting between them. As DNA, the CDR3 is TGTGCCAGCAGCGGCGACGGGGTAGCCGATGAGCAGTTCTTC. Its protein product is CASSGDGVADEQFF.

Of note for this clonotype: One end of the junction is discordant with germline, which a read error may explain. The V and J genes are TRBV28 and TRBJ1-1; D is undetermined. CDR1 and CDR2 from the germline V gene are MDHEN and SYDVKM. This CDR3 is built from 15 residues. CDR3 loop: CASSTPRRPNAEAFF. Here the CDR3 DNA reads TGTGCCAGCAGTACTCCGAGACGGCCGAACGCTGAAGCTTTCTTT.

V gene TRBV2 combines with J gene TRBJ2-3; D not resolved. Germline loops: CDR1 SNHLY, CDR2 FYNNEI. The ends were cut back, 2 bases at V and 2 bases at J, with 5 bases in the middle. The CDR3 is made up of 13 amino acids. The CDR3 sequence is CASSEYVTDTQYF. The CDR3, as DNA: TGTGCCAGCAGTGAATATGTCACAGATACGCAGTATTTT.

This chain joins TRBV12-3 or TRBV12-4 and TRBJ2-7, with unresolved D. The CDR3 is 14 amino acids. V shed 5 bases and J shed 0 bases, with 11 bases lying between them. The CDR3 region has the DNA TGTGCCAGCAGTCCAACTATCGACTCCTACGAGCAGTACTTC. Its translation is CASSPTIDSYEQYF.

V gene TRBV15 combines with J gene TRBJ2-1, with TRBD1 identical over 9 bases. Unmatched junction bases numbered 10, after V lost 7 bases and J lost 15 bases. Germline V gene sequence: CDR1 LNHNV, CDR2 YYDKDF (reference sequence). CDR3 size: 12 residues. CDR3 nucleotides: TGTGCCACCAAGGGACAGGGAGACTACCGGTTCTTC. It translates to CATKGQGDYRFF. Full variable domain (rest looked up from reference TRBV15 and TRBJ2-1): DAMVIQNPRYQVTQFGKPVTLSCSQTLNHNVMYWYQQKSSQAPKLLFHYYDKDFNNEADTPDNFQSRRPNTSFCFLDIRSPGLGDTAMYLCATKGQGDYRFFGPGTRLTVL.

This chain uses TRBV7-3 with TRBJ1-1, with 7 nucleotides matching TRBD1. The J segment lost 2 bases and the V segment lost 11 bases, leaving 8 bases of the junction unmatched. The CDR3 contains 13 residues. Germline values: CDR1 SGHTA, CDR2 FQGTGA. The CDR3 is CASGEGANTEAFF. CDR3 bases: TGTGCCTCAGGGGAGGGGGCTAACACTGAAGCTTTCTTT.

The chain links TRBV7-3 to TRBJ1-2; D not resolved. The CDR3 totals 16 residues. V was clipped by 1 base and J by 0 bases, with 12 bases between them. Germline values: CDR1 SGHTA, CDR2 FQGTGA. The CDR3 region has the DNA TGTGCCAGCAGCTTAATTGCAGGAAACCCTAACTATGGCTACACCTTC. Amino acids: CASSLIAGNPNYGYTF.

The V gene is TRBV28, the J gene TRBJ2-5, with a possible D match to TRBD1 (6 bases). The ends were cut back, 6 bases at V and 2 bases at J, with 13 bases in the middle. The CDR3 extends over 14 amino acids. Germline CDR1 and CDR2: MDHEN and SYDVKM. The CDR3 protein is CASRPGHLQETQYF. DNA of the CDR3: TGTGCCAGCAGACCGGGACACCTACAAGAGACCCAGTACTTC.

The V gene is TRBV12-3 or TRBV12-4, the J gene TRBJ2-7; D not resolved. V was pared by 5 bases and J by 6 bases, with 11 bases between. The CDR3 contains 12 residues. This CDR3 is CASSPRVLEQYF. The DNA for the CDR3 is TGTGCCAGCAGTCCCCGCGTGCTCGAGCAGTACTTC.

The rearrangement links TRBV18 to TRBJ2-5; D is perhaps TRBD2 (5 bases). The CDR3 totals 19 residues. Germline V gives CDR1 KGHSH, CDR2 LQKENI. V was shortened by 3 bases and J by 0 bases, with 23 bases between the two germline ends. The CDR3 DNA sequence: TGTGCCAGCTCACCCCGGAACTTTCCCCTCAGGCGGGACCAAGAGACCCAGTACTTC. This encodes CASSPRNFPLRRDQETQYF.

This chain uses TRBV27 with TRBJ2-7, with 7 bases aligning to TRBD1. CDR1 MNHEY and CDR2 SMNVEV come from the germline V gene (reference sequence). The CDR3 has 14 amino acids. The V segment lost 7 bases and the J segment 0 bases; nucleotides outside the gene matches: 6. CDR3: CASTVAGGSYEQYF. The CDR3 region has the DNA TGTGCCAGCACTGTGGCAGGGGGCTCCTACGAGCAGTACTTC.

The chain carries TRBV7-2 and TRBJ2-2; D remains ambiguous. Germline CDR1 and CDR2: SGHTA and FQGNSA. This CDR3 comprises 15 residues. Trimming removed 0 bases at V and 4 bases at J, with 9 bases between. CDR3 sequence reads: CASSLADPSTGELFF. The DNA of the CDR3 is TGTGCCAGCAGCTTAGCGGACCCAAGCACCGGGGAGCTGTTTTTT.

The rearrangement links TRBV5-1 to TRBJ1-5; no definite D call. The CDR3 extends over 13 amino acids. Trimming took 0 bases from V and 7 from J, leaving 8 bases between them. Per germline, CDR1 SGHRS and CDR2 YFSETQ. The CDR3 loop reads CASSLDSHQPQHF. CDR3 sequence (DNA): TGCGCCAGCAGCTTGGACAGTCACCAGCCCCAGCATTTT.

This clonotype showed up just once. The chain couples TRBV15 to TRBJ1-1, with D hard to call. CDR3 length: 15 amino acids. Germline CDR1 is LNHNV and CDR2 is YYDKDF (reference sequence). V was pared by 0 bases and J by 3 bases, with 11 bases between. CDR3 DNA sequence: TGTGCCACCAGCAGAGACCCTCCCTGGGACACTGAAGCTTTCTTT. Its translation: CATSRDPPWDTEAFF.

CDR3 sequence: CASSHGLNEQFF. The CDR3 DNA reads as TGTGCCAGCAGCCACGGGTTGAATGAGCAGTTCTTC. The V call is TRBV5-6, the J call TRBJ2-1; D is unresolved. The V and J ends lost 4 bases and 7 bases respectively, with 9 bases between them. The length of the CDR3 is 12 residues. Germline values: CDR1 SGHDT, CDR2 YYEEEE. Full variable domain (remainder filled in from reference TRBV5-6 and TRBJ2-1): DAGVTQSPTHLIKTRGQQVTLRCSPKSGHDTVSWYQQALGQGPQFIFQYYEEEERQRGNFPDRFSGHQFPNYSSELNVNALLLGDSALYLCASSHGLNEQFFGPGTRLTVL.

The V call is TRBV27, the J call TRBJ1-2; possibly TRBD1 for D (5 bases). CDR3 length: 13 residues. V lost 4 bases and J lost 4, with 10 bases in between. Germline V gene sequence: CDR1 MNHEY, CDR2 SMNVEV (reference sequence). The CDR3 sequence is CASSSGTSYGYTF. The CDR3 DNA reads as TGTGCCAGCAGTTCCGGGACGAGCTATGGCTACACCTTC.

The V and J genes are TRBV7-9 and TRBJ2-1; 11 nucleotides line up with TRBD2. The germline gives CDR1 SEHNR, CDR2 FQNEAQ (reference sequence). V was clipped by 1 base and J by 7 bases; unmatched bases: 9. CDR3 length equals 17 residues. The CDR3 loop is CASSLGGLAAPGNEQFF. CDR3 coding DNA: TGTGCCAGCAGCTTAGGGGGACTAGCGGCGCCAGGGAATGAGCAGTTCTTC.

The CDR3 region has the DNA TGTGCCAGCAGTTCCCTCAGCGGGAGGGCCGGGAATGAGCAGTTCTTC. This encodes CASSSLSGRAGNEQFF. This chain connects TRBV28 to TRBJ2-1; TRBD2 agrees at 10 bases. Trimming removed 4 bases from V and 7 bases from J; junction bases left unmatched: 10. Looked up from germline, CDR1 is MDHEN and CDR2 is SYDVKM. The CDR3 length is 16 residues. The entire variable domain, with the rest obtained from reference TRBV28 and TRBJ2-1, is as follows: DVKVTQSSRYLVKRTGEKVFLECVQDMDHENMFWYRQDPGLGLRLIYFSYDVKMKEKGDIPEGYSVSREKKERFSLILESASTNQTSMYLCASSSLSGRAGNEQFFGPGTRLTVL.

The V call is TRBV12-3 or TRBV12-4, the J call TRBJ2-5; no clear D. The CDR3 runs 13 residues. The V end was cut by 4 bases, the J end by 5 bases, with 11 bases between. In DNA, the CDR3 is TGTGCCAGCAGTTCGGACCTTGGGGAGACCCAGTACTTC. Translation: CASSSDLGETQYF.

The CDR3 DNA sequence: TGTGCCAGCAGTCCCCGTTACACTGAAGCTTTCTTT. It codes for CASSPRYTEAFF. This chain links TRBV28 with TRBJ1-1; unclear D gene. Trimming shortened V by 5 bases and J by 3 bases, and 7 bases separated the two germline ends. The CDR3 is 12 residues long. The germline gives CDR1 MDHEN, CDR2 SYDVKM.

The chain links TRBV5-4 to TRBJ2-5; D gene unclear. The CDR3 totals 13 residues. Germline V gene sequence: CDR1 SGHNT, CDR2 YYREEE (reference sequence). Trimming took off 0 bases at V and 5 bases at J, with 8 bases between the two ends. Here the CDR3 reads CASSLDSSETQYF. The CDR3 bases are TGTGCCAGCAGCTTGGACTCTTCGGAGACCCAGTACTTC.

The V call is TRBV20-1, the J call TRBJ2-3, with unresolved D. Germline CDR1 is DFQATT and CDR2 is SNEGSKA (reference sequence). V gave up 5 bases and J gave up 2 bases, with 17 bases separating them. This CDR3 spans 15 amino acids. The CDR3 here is CSAPPPSDVTDTQYF. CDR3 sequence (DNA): TGCAGTGCTCCCCCCCCCAGCGACGTCACAGATACGCAGTATTTT.